The TCR beta chain described here comes from a study of T-cell memory formation after mild COVID-19. 5'RACE with constant-segment primers yielded barcoded, UMI-tagged TCR alpha and TCR beta cDNA libraries. TCRdb re-derived calls from the 5' RACE reads in MiXCR, one entry per CDR3 protein. Among a few hundred thousand distinct CDR3 sequences, 25% to 30% were seen once, and the ten largest hold 13%. Trimming removed 4 bases from V and 7 bases from J; junction bases left unmatched: 12. The CDR3 loop spans 16 amino acids. Germline-derived CDR1 and CDR2 are SNHLY and FYNNEI. The sequenced sample consisted of PBMCs or a T cell subset sorted from them (not recorded which). This rearrangement joins TRBV2 to TRBJ2-1; 8 bases match TRBD2. The receptor's source is an adult woman who had mild COVID-19 (a few samples of this study predate the infection). Cell type and time point are not known. Here the CDR3 reads CASSGVGTRGGNEQFF. The CDR3 nucleotides are TGTGCCAGCAGTGGGGTCGGGACTAGGGGGGGTAATGAGCAGTTCTTC.